This T cell receptor (beta chain) is drawn from a study of blood T cell repertoires in COVID-19. Germline values: CDR1 ENHRY, CDR2 SYGVKD. Trimming removed 8 bases from V and 8 bases from J, with 7 bases in between. The CDR3 contains 10 residues. The repertoire was sequenced with immunoSEQ multiplex PCR; TCRdb's copy has only in-frame clones and lacks some. The data show about 210,000 clones, 75% to 90% seen once. This receptor was identified in a man aged 40-49 years with acute or convalescent COVID-19. The sequencing input was peripheral blood. The rearrangement joins TRBV10-3 to TRBJ2-4; D not certain. CDR3 DNA sequence: TGTGCCATCGAGTCGTACATTCAGTACTTC. This sequence encodes CAIESYIQYF.